The entry that follows covers one T cell receptor (beta chain) sequence. Here immunoSEQ multiplex PCR was the method, and the copy in TCRdb shows in-frame clones only, minus some. The table has 120,000 or so clones, around 89% seen once. This specimen comes from a study of control samples from healthy donors and cancer patients. Germline CDR1 reads MNHEY; CDR2 reads SMNVEV (reference sequence). The CDR3 consists of 12 residues. The germline V and J ends were trimmed by 6 bases and 4 bases, with 6 bases remaining between them. This clonotype originated in a man aged 45-65 years in good health. The chain joins TRBV27 to TRBJ1-4; no firm D call. Sequenced material: blood. CDR3 protein: CASRRGNEKLFF. CDR3 in DNA: TGTGCCAGCAGACGGGGTAATGAAAAACTGTTTTTT. The complete variable domain, with remaining parts taken from reference TRBV27 and TRBJ1-4, reads EAQVTQNPRYLITVTGKKLTVTCSQNMNHEYMSWYRQDPGLGLRQIYYSMNVEVTDKGDVPEGYKVSRKEKRNFPLILESPSPNQTSLYFCASRRGNEKLFFGSGTQLSVL.